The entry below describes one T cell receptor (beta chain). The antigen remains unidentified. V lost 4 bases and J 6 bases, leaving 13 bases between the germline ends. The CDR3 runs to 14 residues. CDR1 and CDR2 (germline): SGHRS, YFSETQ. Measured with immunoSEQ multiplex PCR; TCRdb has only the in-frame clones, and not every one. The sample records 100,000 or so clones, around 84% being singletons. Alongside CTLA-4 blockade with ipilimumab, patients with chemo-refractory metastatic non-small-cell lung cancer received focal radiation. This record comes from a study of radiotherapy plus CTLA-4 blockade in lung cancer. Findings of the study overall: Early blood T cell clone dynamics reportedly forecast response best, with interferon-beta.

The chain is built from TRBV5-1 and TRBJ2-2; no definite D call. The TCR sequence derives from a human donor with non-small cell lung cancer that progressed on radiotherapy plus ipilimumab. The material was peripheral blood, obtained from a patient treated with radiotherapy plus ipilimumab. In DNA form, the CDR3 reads TGCGCCAGCAGCCCGGGTCTGGGCCCCGGGGAGCTGTTTTTT. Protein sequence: CASSPGLGPGELFF.